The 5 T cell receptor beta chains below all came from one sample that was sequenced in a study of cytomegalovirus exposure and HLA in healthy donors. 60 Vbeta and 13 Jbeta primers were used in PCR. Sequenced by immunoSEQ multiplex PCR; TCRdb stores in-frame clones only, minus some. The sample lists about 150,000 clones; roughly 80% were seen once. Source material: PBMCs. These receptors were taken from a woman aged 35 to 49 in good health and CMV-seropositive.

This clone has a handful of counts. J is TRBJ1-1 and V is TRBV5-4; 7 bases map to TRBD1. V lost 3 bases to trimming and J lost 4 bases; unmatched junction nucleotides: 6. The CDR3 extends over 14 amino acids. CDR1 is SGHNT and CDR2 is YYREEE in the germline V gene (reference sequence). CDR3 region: CASSSDRVSTEAFF. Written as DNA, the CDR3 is TGTGCCAGCAGCTCAGACAGGGTTTCCACTGAAGCTTTCTTT.

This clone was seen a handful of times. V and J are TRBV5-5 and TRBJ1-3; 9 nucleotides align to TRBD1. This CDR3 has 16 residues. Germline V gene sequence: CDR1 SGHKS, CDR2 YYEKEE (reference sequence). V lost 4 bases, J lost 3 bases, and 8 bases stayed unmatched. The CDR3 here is CASSTQGQGIGNTIYF. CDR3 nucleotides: TGTGCCAGCAGCACACAGGGACAGGGAATTGGAAACACCATATATTTT.

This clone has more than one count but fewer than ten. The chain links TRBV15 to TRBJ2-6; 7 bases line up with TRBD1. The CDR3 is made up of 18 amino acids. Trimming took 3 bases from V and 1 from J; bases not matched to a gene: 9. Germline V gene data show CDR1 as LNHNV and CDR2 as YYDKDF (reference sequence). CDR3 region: CATSSTTGSFSGANVLTF. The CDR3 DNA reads TGTGCCACCAGCAGTACGACAGGGTCCTTTTCTGGGGCCAACGTCCTGACTTTC. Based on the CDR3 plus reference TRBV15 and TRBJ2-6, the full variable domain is DAMVIQNPRYQVTQFGKPVTLSCSQTLNHNVMYWYQQKSSQAPKLLFHYYDKDFNNEADTPDNFQSRRPNTSFCFLDIRSPGLGDTAMYLCATSSTTGSFSGANVLTFGAGSRLTVL.

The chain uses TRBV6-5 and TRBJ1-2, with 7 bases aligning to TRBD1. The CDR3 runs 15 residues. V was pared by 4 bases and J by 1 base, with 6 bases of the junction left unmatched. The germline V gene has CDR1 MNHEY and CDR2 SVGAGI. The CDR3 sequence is CASSFRQGGNYGYTF. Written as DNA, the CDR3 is TGTGCCAGCAGTTTTAGACAGGGAGGTAACTATGGCTACACCTTC.

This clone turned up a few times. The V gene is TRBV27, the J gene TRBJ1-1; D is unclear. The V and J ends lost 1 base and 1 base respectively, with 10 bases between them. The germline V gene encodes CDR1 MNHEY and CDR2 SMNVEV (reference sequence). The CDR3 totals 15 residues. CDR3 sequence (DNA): TGTGCCAGCAGTTTATTCGCGTCGGGGAACACTGAAGCTTTCTTT. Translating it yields CASSLFASGNTEAFF.